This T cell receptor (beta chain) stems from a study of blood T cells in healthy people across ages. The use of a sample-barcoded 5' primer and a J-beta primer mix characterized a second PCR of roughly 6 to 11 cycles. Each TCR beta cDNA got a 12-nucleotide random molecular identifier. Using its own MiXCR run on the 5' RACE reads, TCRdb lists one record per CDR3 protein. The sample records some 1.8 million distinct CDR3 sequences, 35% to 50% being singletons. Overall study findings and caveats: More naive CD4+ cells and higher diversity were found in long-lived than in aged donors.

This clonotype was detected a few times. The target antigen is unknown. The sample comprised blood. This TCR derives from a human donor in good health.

CDR3: CASSEVGGGGDTQYF. CDR3 nucleotide sequence: TGTGCCAGCAGTGAAGTCGGCGGGGGAGGAGATACGCAGTATTTT. The chain links TRBV6-1 to TRBJ2-3, with 7 bases aligning to TRBD2. The CDR3 extends over 15 amino acids. Germline V gene lookup returns CDR1 MNHNS and CDR2 SASEGT. V gave up 1 base and J gave up 5 bases; unmatched junction bases: 6.